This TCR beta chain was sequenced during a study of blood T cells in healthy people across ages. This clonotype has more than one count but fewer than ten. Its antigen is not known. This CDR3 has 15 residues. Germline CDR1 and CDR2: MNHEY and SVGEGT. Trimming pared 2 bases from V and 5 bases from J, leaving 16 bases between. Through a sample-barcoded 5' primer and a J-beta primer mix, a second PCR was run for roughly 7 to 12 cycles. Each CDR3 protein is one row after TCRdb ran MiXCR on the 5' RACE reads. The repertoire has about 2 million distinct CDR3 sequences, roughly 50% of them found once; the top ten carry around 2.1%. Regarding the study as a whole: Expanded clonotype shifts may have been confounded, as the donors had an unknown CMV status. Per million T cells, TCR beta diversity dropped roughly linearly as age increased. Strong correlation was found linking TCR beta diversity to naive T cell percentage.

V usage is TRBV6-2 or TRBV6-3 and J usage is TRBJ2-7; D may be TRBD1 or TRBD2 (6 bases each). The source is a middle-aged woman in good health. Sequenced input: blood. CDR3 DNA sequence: TGTGCCAGCAGTTACGTTCCTCAGGGGAGGAACGAGCAGTACTTC. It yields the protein CASSYVPQGRNEQYF.